A selection of T cell receptor beta chains follows, all from one sample in a study of Graves' ophthalmopathy and Graves' hyperthyroidism. Using its own MiXCR run on the multiplex PCR reads, TCRdb lists one record per CDR3 protein. The table records about 380,000 distinct CDR3 sequences, about 16% of them present only once. What was sequenced was peripheral blood. These receptors all come from a woman in her late teens or twenties with stable Graves' hyperthyroidism. The CDR3 runs from the conserved cysteine through the conserved F or W. The D gene is left open where the match is weak. Size values are once, few and many counts, or a class for expanded clones, and some rows have none.

cdr3_nt: TGTGCCAGCACATTGGACAGTAACACTGAAGCTTTCTTT
cdr3_aa: CASTLDSNTEAFF
cdr3_length: 13
j_call: TRBJ1-1
d_call: .
clone_size: many
v_call: TRBV2

cdr3_nt: TGTGCCAGCAGGGCGACAGGCTACGAGCAGTACTTC
cdr3_aa: CASRATGYEQYF
cdr3_length: 12
j_call: TRBJ2-7
d_call: .
clone_size: many
v_call: TRBV2

cdr3_nt: TGTGCCAGTAGTGCCCTCAGGGGAGGAGTGAATGGCTACACCTTC
cdr3_aa: CASSALRGGVNGYTF
cdr3_length: 15
j_call: TRBJ1-2
d_call: .
clone_size: many
v_call: TRBV19

cdr3_nt: TGTGCCAGCCCCGACCTTGTAGGCACTGAAGCTTTCTTT
cdr3_aa: CASPDLVGTEAFF
cdr3_length: 13
j_call: TRBJ1-1
d_call: .
clone_size: many
v_call: TRBV6-1

cdr3_nt: TGTGCCACCAGCAGAGATTACCAGCCCCAGCATTTT
cdr3_aa: CATSRDYQPQHF
cdr3_length: 12
j_call: TRBJ1-5
d_call: .
clone_size: .
v_call: TRBV15

cdr3_nt: TGTGCCAGCAGCCCTAGCGGGAGCCAAGAGACCCAGTACTTC
cdr3_aa: CASSPSGSQETQYF
cdr3_length: 14
j_call: TRBJ2-5
d_call: TRBD2
clone_size: few
v_call: TRBV3-1

cdr3_nt: TGCAGTGCTAGCCCCAGAGGGTATCTACCCATTCAGTACTTC
cdr3_aa: CSASPRGYLPIQYF
cdr3_length: 14
j_call: TRBJ2-4
d_call: .
clone_size: many
v_call: TRBV20-1

cdr3_nt: TGCAGTGCCCCCTCTCGGAGCTGGAACACTGAAGCTTTCTTT
cdr3_aa: CSAPSRSWNTEAFF
cdr3_length: 14
j_call: TRBJ1-1
d_call: .
clone_size: many
v_call: TRBV20-1

cdr3_nt: TGCGCCAGCAGCTGGGGACTAGGAACCTACGAGCAGTACTTC
cdr3_aa: CASSWGLGTYEQYF
cdr3_length: 14
j_call: TRBJ2-7
d_call: TRBD2
clone_size: many
v_call: TRBV5-1

cdr3_nt: TGTGCCAGCAGCGGATCCACAGGGTACTACGAGCAGTACTTC
cdr3_aa: CASSGSTGYYEQYF
cdr3_length: 14
j_call: TRBJ2-7
d_call: .
clone_size: many
v_call: TRBV7-2

cdr3_nt: TGTGCCAGCAGGCTCAGGGACAGCAATTCACCCCTCCACTTT
cdr3_aa: CASRLRDSNSPLHF
cdr3_length: 14
j_call: TRBJ1-6
d_call: TRBD1
clone_size: many
v_call: TRBV3-1

cdr3_nt: TGTGCCACCAGTGATTTGCCAGGGAGGCCCGGGGAGCTGTTTTTT
cdr3_aa: CATSDLPGRPGELFF
cdr3_length: 15
j_call: TRBJ2-2
d_call: .
clone_size: many
v_call: TRBV24-1

cdr3_nt: TGCAGCGTTACTAGGGGGGTCGACGCGAACACCGGGGAGCTGTTTTTT
cdr3_aa: CSVTRGVDANTGELFF
cdr3_length: 16
j_call: TRBJ2-2
d_call: .
clone_size: many
v_call: TRBV29-1

cdr3_nt: TGTGCCGTACGCCAAGGGGGTCCCTCCTATGGCTACACCTTC
cdr3_aa: CAVRQGGPSYGYTF
cdr3_length: 14
j_call: TRBJ1-2
d_call: .
clone_size: many
v_call: TRBV12-3/TRBV12-4

cdr3_nt: TGTGCCAGCAGCCCCGTGAAAGACTATGGCTACACCTTC
cdr3_aa: CASSPVKDYGYTF
cdr3_length: 13
j_call: TRBJ1-2
d_call: .
clone_size: .
v_call: TRBV11-2

cdr3_nt: TGTGCCAGCCGAACACTGGACTCCCTGAACACTGAAGCTTTCTTT
cdr3_aa: CASRTLDSLNTEAFF
cdr3_length: 15
j_call: TRBJ1-1
d_call: .
clone_size: many
v_call: TRBV5-5

cdr3_nt: TGTGCCAGCAGCCCCTTTTCGACTGAAGCTTTCTTT
cdr3_aa: CASSPFSTEAFF
cdr3_length: 12
j_call: TRBJ1-1
d_call: .
clone_size: many
v_call: TRBV11-3

cdr3_nt: TGTGCCAGCAGTTCCGGGACTAGCGGACGAGAGACCCAGTACTTC
cdr3_aa: CASSSGTSGRETQYF
cdr3_length: 15
j_call: TRBJ2-5
d_call: TRBD2
clone_size: many
v_call: TRBV27

cdr3_nt: TGTGCCAGCAGTCCTAATATAGCCCAGACCTCCTACGAGCAGTACTTC
cdr3_aa: CASSPNIAQTSYEQYF
cdr3_length: 16
j_call: TRBJ2-7
d_call: .
clone_size: many
v_call: TRBV2

cdr3_nt: TGTGCCAGCAGCGGACAGGCCAATCAGCCCCAGCATTTT
cdr3_aa: CASSGQANQPQHF
cdr3_length: 13
j_call: TRBJ1-5
d_call: TRBD1
clone_size: many
v_call: TRBV7-6

cdr3_nt: TGTGCCAGCACCCTGAGGGGGGTGCCTGGGGCCAACGTCCTGACTTTC
cdr3_aa: CASTLRGVPGANVLTF
cdr3_length: 16
j_call: TRBJ2-6
d_call: .
clone_size: many
v_call: TRBV6-1

cdr3_nt: TGTGCCAGCAGCCAACTAGCGGGGTATCAAGGCGAGCAGTACTTC
cdr3_aa: CASSQLAGYQGEQYF
cdr3_length: 15
j_call: TRBJ2-7
d_call: TRBD2
clone_size: .
v_call: TRBV27

cdr3_nt: TGTGCCAGCAGTTTATCGGGCTACACTGAAGCTTTCTTT
cdr3_aa: CASSLSGYTEAFF
cdr3_length: 13
j_call: TRBJ1-1
d_call: .
clone_size: many
v_call: TRBV27

cdr3_nt: TGTGCCAGCAGCAACCCCCGGGACAAGAACACTGAAGCTTTCTTT
cdr3_aa: CASSNPRDKNTEAFF
cdr3_length: 15
j_call: TRBJ1-1
d_call: .
clone_size: many
v_call: TRBV5-4

cdr3_nt: TGTGCCAGCAGTTTATCTCGCCGGGGGGCTTCAGCTTTCTTT
cdr3_aa: CASSLSRRGASAFF
cdr3_length: 14
j_call: TRBJ1-1
d_call: .
clone_size: .
v_call: TRBV12-3/TRBV12-4

cdr3_nt: TGTGCCAGCAGTCCCTCCGCAGGGAAAGCTTTCTTT
cdr3_aa: CASSPSAGKAFF
cdr3_length: 12
j_call: TRBJ1-1
d_call: .
clone_size: .
v_call: TRBV6-1

cdr3_nt: TGTGCCAGCAGCTTAAAGGGGACAGGACCTTCACCCCTCCACTTT
cdr3_aa: CASSLKGTGPSPLHF
cdr3_length: 15
j_call: TRBJ1-6
d_call: TRBD1
clone_size: .
v_call: TRBV7-2

cdr3_nt: TGTGCCAGCAGCTTTCTGGGGACAGGGGGATTGATATTCTATGGCTACACCTTC
cdr3_aa: CASSFLGTGGLIFYGYTF
cdr3_length: 18
j_call: TRBJ1-2
d_call: TRBD1
clone_size: many
v_call: TRBV6-2/TRBV6-3

cdr3_nt: TGTGCCAGCAGCGTATCTGTTGAAGCTAACTATGGCTACACCTTC
cdr3_aa: CASSVSVEANYGYTF
cdr3_length: 15
j_call: TRBJ1-2
d_call: .
clone_size: many
v_call: TRBV9

cdr3_nt: TGTGCCAGCAGCTCGATCCGGGACAGGGTAGGATCACCCCTCCACTTT
cdr3_aa: CASSSIRDRVGSPLHF
cdr3_length: 16
j_call: TRBJ1-6
d_call: TRBD1
clone_size: few
v_call: TRBV11-2

cdr3_nt: TGTGCCAGCAGCAGAGATGGGGGGCTCCAAGAGACCCAGTACTTC
cdr3_aa: CASSRDGGLQETQYF
cdr3_length: 15
j_call: TRBJ2-5
d_call: .
clone_size: few
v_call: TRBV11-3

cdr3_nt: TGTGCCAGCAGTTTATCCCCGGGACTGACCACTGAAGCTTTCTTT
cdr3_aa: CASSLSPGLTTEAFF
cdr3_length: 15
j_call: TRBJ1-1
d_call: .
clone_size: .
v_call: TRBV12-3/TRBV12-4

cdr3_nt: TGTGCCAGCAGCCATGGGTTTGGAGGGGGAGAGACCCAGTACTTC
cdr3_aa: CASSHGFGGGETQYF
cdr3_length: 15
j_call: TRBJ2-5
d_call: .
clone_size: many
v_call: TRBV7-2

cdr3_nt: TGTGCCAGCAGAACTGGGACAGGGGGAAGAAACGAGCAGTACTTC
cdr3_aa: CASRTGTGGRNEQYF
cdr3_length: 15
j_call: TRBJ2-7
d_call: TRBD1
clone_size: .
v_call: TRBV6-1

cdr3_nt: TGTGCCATCAGTGAGTCGCACAGGGGGAGGAACGAGCAGTACTTC
cdr3_aa: CAISESHRGRNEQYF
cdr3_length: 15
j_call: TRBJ2-7
d_call: TRBD1
clone_size: many
v_call: TRBV10-3

cdr3_nt: TGTGCCAGTAGTCTTAGGGACGTATATAATTCACCCCTCCACTTT
cdr3_aa: CASSLRDVYNSPLHF
cdr3_length: 15
j_call: TRBJ1-6
d_call: .
clone_size: many
v_call: TRBV19

cdr3_nt: TGTGCCAGCAGGACAGGTACCACCTACGAGCAGTACTTC
cdr3_aa: CASRTGTTYEQYF
cdr3_length: 13
j_call: TRBJ2-7
d_call: .
clone_size: .
v_call: TRBV6-2/TRBV6-3

cdr3_nt: TGTGCCAGCAGCCCCCGGGACAGGTCTCCCGAGCAGTACTTC
cdr3_aa: CASSPRDRSPEQYF
cdr3_length: 14
j_call: TRBJ2-7
d_call: TRBD1
clone_size: many
v_call: TRBV7-8

cdr3_nt: TGTGCCAGCAGCTTAGACACTAGGGCTAAGGTCACAGATACGCAGTATTTT
cdr3_aa: CASSLDTRAKVTDTQYF
cdr3_length: 17
j_call: TRBJ2-3
d_call: .
clone_size: few
v_call: TRBV11-2

cdr3_nt: TGTGCCAGCAGCTTAGTAGCAGGGGGCACCCCGGGCGAGCAGTACTTC
cdr3_aa: CASSLVAGGTPGEQYF
cdr3_length: 16
j_call: TRBJ2-7
d_call: TRBD1
clone_size: many
v_call: TRBV7-8

cdr3_nt: TGTGCCAGCAGAGGGACAGGGGATTGGACTGAAGCTTTCTTT
cdr3_aa: CASRGTGDWTEAFF
cdr3_length: 14
j_call: TRBJ1-1
d_call: TRBD1
clone_size: many
v_call: TRBV6-2/TRBV6-3

cdr3_nt: TGCGCCAGCAGCCACCTGACAGACCAGCCCCAGCATTTT
cdr3_aa: CASSHLTDQPQHF
cdr3_length: 13
j_call: TRBJ1-5
d_call: .
clone_size: .
v_call: TRBV4-1